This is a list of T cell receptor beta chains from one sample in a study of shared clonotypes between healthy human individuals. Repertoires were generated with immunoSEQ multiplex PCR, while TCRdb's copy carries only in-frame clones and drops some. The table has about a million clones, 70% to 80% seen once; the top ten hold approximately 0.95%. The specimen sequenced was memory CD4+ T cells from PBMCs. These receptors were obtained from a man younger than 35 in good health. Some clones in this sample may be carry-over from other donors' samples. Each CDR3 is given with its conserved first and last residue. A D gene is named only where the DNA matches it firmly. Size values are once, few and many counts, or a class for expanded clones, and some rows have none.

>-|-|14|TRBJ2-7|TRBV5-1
TGCGCCAGCAGCTTCGGACAGCCGAACATCGAGCAGTACTTC
CASSFGQPNIEQYF
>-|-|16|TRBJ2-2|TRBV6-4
TGTGCCAGCAGTGATAGCGGTTGGTCCGGGGCCGGGGAGCTGTTTTTT
CASSDSGWSGAGELFF
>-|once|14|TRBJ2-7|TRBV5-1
TGCGCCAGCAACACCGGGACTTACTCCTACGAGCAGTACTTC
CASNTGTYSYEQYF
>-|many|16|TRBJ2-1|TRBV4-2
TGTGCCAGCAGCCAAGGGGCCGGAGGGGCCTACAATGAGCAGTTCTTC
CASSQGAGGAYNEQFF
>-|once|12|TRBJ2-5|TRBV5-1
TGCGCCAGCAGCGGGGGTATGGAGACCCAGTACTTC
CASSGGMETQYF
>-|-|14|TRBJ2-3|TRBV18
TGTGCCAGCTCACCCATAGAGGACCTTCCCCCGCAGTATTTT
CASSPIEDLPPQYF
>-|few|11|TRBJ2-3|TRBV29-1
TGCAGCGTTGGTTACTCCAATACGCAGTATTTT
CSVGYSNTQYF
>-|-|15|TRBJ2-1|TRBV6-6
TGTGCCACACTACGGGACTCGAGCTCCTACAATGAGCAGTTCTTC
CATLRDSSSYNEQFF
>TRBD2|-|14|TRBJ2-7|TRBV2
TGTGCCAGCAGCGCTACTAGCGGCCTGTACGAGCAGTACTTC
CASSATSGLYEQYF
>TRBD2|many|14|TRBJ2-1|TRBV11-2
TGTGCCAGCAGCTCTGGGACTAGCCTCAATGAGCAGTTCTTC
CASSSGTSLNEQFF
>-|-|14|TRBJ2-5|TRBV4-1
TGCGCCAGCAGCCAACTGTCGGGCCCCAAGGAGCAGTACTTC
CASSQLSGPKEQYF
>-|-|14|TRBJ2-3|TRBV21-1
TGTGCCCCACCGGGAGGCAGGTCAGCAGATACGCAGTATTTT
CAPPGGRSADTQYF
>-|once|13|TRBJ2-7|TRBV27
TGTGCCAGCAGATTCCAGTTTTCGTACGAGCAGTACTTC
CASRFQFSYEQYF
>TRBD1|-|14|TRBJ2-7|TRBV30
TGTGCCTGGAGTAGGGACAGGGGGCTTTACGAGCAGTACTTC
CAWSRDRGLYEQYF
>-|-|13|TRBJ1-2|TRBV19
TGTGCCAGTATCTCAACAGGGAACTATGGCTACACCTTC
CASISTGNYGYTF
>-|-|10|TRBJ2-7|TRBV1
TGCACCAGCAGCCGCTACGAGCAGTACTTC
CTSSRYEQYF
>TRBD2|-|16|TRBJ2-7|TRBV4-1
TGCGCCAGCAGCCAAGGTATGGCTAGCGGACGATACGAGCAGTACTTC
CASSQGMASGRYEQYF